This TCR beta chain stems from a study of blood T cell repertoires in COVID-19. As for the study in general: The United States, Italy and Spain provided the acute and convalescent COVID-19 samples. From T cells, B-cell-depleted T cells, or PBMCs came the material, which was cDNA or gDNA.

CDR3 length: 16 residues. V shed 4 bases, J shed 7 bases, and the junction held 12 bases outside the gene matches. Germline V CDR1 and CDR2: SGDLS, YYNGEE. In the authors' methods: Quantification of nucleated cells was approximated via reference gene primer amplification. The protocol was immunoSEQ multiplex PCR, while the TCRdb copy is restricted to in-frame clones and leaves out a portion. The V and J calls and clone size were taken over from that table, and D and trimming were inferred from the DNA. The data hold 250,000 to 300,000 clones, with around 88% observed a single time. The rearrangement uses TRBV9 and TRBJ2-1; 9 bases are a match to TRBD2. Material for sequencing was peripheral blood. The origin of this receptor is a young man with active or convalescent COVID-19. The CDR3 is CASSPVRRGGVNEQFF. In nucleotides, the CDR3 is TGTGCCAGCAGCCCCGTCCGGCGCGGGGGGGTTAATGAGCAGTTCTTC.